The TCR beta chain described here comes from a study of human T cells and chemical hapten exposure. Whole-study context: Patch tests delivered 0.01% DPC to the upper back and were evaluated at 6 days.

The time point was: pre-sensitization, week 0. Treatment defined: therapeutic diphenylcyclopropenone sensitization with weekly scalp DPC. Each CDR3 protein is one row after TCRdb ran MiXCR on the RACE reads. The data hold about 300,000 distinct CDR3 sequences, with around 5.5% observed a single time. V gave up 0 bases and J gave up 5 bases, with 13 bases separating them. The length of the CDR3 is 15 residues. CDR1 and CDR2 from the germline V gene are MNHNS and SASEGT. General observations from the study: TCRs exceeding 1 in 1000 frequency stayed unchanged with DPC sensitization.

This clonotype was seen ten or more times. Its antigen is unknown. The chain links TRBV6-1 to TRBJ1-1; D gene ambiguous. This TCR was recovered from a woman in her late teens or twenties with alopecia areata. Some clones in this sample may be carry-over from other donors' samples. This material consisted of whole blood, taken in connection with sensitization to the hapten diphenylcyclopropenone (DPC). CDR3 bases: TGTGCCAGCAGTGAAGCTAGCAGTCCGGGGACTGAAGCTTTCTTT. It codes for CASSEASSPGTEAFF.